The clone carrying this T cell receptor (delta chain) was picked up a small number of times. As yet, its antigen is unknown. A far larger clone is off by one base, so a read error is likely. Other DNA sequences within the sample encode an identical CDR3. These data are taken from a study of γδ T cells in repeated Plasmodium falciparum infection. Sequencing covered both gamma and delta TCR chains per sample. TCRdb re-called the multiplex PCR reads using CATT. The table shows approximately 60,000 delta-chain clones, with roughly 1.8% occurring only once. Vgamma9/Vdelta2+ and Vdelta2-negative gammadelta T cells were flow-sorted from PBMC for bulk sequencing. Study results and limitations: Vdelta2-negative gammadelta repertoires appeared less diverse and less shared in Malian than Australian children.

This CDR3 has 20 amino acids. Germline CDR1 TSWWSYY, CDR2 QGS. V dropped 0 bases and J dropped 5 bases, with 28 bases sitting between them. This TCR derives from a pool of human donors (malaria-infected and uninfected, not separated). Sequencing input: gamma-delta T cells from blood. This chain uses TRDV1 with TRDJ1; the D gene is possibly TRDD2 (5 bases). Here the CDR3 reads CALGELPTFLSTPFADKLIF. The CDR3 bases are TGTGCTCTTGGGGAACTACCCACTTTCTTGAGTACTCCCTTCGCTGATAAACTCATCTTT.